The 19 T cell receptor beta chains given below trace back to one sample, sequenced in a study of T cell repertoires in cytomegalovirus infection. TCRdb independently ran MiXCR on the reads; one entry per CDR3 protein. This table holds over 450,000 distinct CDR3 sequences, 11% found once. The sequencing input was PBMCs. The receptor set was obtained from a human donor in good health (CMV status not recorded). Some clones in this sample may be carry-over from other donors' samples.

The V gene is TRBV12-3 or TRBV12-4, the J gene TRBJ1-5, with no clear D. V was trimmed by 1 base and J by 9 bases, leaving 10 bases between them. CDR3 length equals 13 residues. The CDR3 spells CASSLEGKWPQHF. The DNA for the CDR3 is TGTGCCAGCAGTTTAGAAGGTAAATGGCCCCAGCATTTT.

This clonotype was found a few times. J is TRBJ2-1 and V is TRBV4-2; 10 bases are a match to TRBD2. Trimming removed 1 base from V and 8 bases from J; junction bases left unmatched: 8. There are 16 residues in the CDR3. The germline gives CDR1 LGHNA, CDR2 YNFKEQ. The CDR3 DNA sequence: TGTGCCAGCAGCCAAGGGGCTAGCGGGAGTATGGATGAGCAGTTCTTC. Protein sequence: CASSQGASGSMDEQFF.

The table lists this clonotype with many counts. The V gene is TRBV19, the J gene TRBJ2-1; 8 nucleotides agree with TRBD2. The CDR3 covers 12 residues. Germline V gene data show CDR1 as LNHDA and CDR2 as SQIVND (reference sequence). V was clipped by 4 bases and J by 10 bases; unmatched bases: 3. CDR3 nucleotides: TGTGCCAGTAGTAAGACTAGCGTCGAGCAGTTCTTC. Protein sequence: CASSKTSVEQFF.

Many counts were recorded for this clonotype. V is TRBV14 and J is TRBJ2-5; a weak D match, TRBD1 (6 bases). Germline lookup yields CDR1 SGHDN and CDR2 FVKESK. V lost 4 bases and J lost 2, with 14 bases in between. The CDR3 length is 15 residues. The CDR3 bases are TGTGCCAGCAGCCCCTATCAGGGGTGGCAAGAGACCCAGTACTTC. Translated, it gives CASSPYQGWQETQYF.

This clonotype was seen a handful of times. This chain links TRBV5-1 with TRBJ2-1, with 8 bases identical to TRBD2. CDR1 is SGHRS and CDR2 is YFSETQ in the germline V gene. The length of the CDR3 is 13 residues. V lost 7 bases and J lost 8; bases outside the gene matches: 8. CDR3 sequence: CASFLGGGDEQFF. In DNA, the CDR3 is TGCGCCAGCTTCCTCGGGGGGGGCGATGAGCAGTTCTTC.

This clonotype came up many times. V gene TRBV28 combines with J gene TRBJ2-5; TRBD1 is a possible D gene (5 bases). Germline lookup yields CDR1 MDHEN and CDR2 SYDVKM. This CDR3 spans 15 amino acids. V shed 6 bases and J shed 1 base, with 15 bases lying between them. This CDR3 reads CASSSRQILQETQYF. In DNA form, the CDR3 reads TGTGCCAGCAGCTCCCGACAGATCCTCCAAGAGACCCAGTACTTC.

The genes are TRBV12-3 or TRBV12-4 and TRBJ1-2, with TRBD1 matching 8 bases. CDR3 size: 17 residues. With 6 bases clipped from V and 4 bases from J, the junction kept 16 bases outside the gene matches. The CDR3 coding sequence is TGTGCCAGCAGACCGAACAGGGGGGCCACTCAACCCTATGGCTACACCTTC. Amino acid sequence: CASRPNRGATQPYGYTF.

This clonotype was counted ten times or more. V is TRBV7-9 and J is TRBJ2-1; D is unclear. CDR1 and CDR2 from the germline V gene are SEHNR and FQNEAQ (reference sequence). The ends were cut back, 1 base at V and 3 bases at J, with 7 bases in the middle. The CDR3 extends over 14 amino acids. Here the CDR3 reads CASSLDPNYNEQFF. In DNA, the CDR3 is TGTGCCAGCAGCTTAGATCCAAACTACAATGAGCAGTTCTTC. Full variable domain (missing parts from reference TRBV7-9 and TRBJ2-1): DTGVSQNPRHKITKRGQNVTFRCDPISEHNRLYWYRQTLGQGPEFLTYFQNEAQLEKSRLLSDRFSAERPKGSFSTLEIQRTEQGDSAMYLCASSLDPNYNEQFFGPGTRLTVL.

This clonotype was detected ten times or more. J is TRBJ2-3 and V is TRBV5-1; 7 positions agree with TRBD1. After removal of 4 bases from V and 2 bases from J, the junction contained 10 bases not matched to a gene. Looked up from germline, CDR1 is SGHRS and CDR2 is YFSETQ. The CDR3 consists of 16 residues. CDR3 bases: TGCGCCAGCAGCACACAGGGGCGTGAGTACACAGATACGCAGTATTTT. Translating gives CASSTQGREYTDTQYF.

Here the CDR3 reads CASSAGTGAKGELFF. The CDR3 nucleotides read TGTGCCAGCAGTGCGGGGACAGGGGCTAAGGGGGAGCTGTTTTTT. V usage is TRBV28 and J usage is TRBJ2-2; 10 nucleotides match TRBD1. Germline loops: CDR1 MDHEN, CDR2 SYDVKM. CDR3 length: 15 residues. With V trimmed by 5 bases and J by 8 bases, 8 bases remained unmatched.

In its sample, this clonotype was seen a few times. The CDR3 nucleotides read TGTGCCAGCAGCTTGACGGATTCACCCCTCCACTTT. Its translation: CASSLTDSPLHF. The chain joins TRBV7-2 to TRBJ1-6; D ambiguous. Trimming pared 3 bases from V and 8 bases from J, leaving 5 bases between. This CDR3 spans 12 amino acids. Germline values: CDR1 SGHTA, CDR2 FQGNSA.

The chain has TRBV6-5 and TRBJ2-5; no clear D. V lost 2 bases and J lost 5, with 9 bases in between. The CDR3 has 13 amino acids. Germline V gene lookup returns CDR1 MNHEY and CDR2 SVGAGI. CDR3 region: CASSYTTGETQYF. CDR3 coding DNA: TGTGCCAGCAGTTACACGACTGGGGAGACCCAGTACTTC.

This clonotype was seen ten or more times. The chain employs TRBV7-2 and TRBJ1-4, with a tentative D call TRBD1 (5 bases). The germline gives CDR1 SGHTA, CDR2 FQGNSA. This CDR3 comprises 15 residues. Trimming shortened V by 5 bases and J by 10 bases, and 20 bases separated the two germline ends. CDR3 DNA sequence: TGTGCCAGCAGCCGCCGGGACTCCGATTTGGGAAAACTGTTTTTT. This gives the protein CASSRRDSDLGKLFF.

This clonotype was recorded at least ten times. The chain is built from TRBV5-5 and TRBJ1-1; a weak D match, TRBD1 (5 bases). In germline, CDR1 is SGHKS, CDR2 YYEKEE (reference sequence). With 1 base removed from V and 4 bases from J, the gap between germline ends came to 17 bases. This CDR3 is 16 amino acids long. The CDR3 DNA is TGTGCCAGCAGCTTGACCCCAGTGGGGGGAATCACTGAAGCTTTCTTT. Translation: CASSLTPVGGITEAFF.

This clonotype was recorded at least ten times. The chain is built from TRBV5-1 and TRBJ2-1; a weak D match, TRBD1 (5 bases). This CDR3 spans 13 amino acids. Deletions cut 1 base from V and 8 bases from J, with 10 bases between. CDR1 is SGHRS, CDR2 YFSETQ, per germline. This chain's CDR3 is CASSLTLGDEQFF. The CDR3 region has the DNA TGCGCCAGCAGCTTGACCTTAGGGGATGAGCAGTTCTTC.

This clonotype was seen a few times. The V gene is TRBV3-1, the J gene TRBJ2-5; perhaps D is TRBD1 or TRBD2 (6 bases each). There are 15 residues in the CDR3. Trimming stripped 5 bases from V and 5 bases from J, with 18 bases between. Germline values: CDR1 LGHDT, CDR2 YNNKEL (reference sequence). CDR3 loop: CASSIRSGARETQYF. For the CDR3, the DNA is TGTGCCAGCAGCATCCGGTCGGGGGCGCGGGAGACCCAGTACTTC.

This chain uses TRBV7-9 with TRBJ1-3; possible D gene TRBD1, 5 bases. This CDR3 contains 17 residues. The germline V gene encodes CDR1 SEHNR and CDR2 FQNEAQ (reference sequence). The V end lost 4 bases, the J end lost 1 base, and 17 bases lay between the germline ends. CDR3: CASSSWVGEGSGNTIYF. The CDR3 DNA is TGTGCCAGCAGCTCCTGGGTAGGGGAAGGATCTGGAAACACCATATATTTT.

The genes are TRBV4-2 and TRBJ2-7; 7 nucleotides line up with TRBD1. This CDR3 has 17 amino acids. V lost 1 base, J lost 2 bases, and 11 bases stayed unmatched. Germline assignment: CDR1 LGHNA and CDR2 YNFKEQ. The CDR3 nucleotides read TGTGCCAGCAGCCAAGCCGAGACAGGGTCTATGGCCTACGAGCAGTACTTC. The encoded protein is CASSQAETGSMAYEQYF.

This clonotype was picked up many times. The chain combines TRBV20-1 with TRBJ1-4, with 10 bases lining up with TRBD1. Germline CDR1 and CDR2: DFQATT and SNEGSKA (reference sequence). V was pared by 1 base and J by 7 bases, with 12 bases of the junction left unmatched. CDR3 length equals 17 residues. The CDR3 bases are TGCAGTGCTAGAGTCCCGCCGAGGGGACAGGGGCGTGAAAAACTGTTTTTT. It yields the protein CSARVPPRGQGREKLFF.